This T cell receptor beta chain originates from a study of shared clonotypes between healthy human individuals. As regards this clone: The target antigen is unknown.

Donors included only healthy HIV-negative adults lacking recent acute infections or vaccinations. Naive CD4+ cells were CD45RA-selected; the remaining cells were memory. The CDR3 contains 14 residues. Per the germline V gene, CDR1 is MDHEN and CDR2 is SYDVKM. V trimming: 5 bases; J trimming: 0 bases; junction bases outside the gene matches: 3. For sorted subsets, 150 to 200 ng DNA per replicate equaled about 27,000 T cell genomes. TCRdb's table, derived via immunoSEQ multiplex PCR, lists solely in-frame clones and lacks some. The sample comprises 600,000 to 750,000 clones, around 72% of which are singletons, and about 1.7% rests with the top ten. Study-level points and caveats: It was the non-shared clonotypes that had lower generation probabilities than clonotypes shared by all four donors.

The sequence was collected from a woman aged 30 to 39 in good health. Sequenced input: memory CD4+ T cells sorted from blood. Subset in this sample: CD45RA-negative fraction. This chain uses TRBV28 with TRBJ2-5; TRBD1 aligns across 7 bases. CDR3 in amino acids: CASSLQGYQETQYF. The CDR3 bases are TGTGCCAGCAGTCTACAGGGGTACCAAGAGACCCAGTACTTC. Combining the CDR3 with reference TRBV28 and TRBJ2-5 gives the whole variable domain DVKVTQSSRYLVKRTGEKVFLECVQDMDHENMFWYRQDPGLGLRLIYFSYDVKMKEKGDIPEGYSVSREKKERFSLILESASTNQTSMYLCASSLQGYQETQYFGPGTRLLVL.